This section outlines one T cell receptor beta chain sequence together with its context. Its antigen remains unknown. The sample contains more than one DNA sequence encoding this CDR3. This entry comes from a study of OX40 agonist ivuxolimab in advanced cancers. Overall study findings and caveats: Expanded clones tended on average to be more numerous among CD8+ T cells than CD4+.

Produced via immunoSEQ multiplex PCR; TCRdb's table is partial and in-frame only. The data hold over 55,000 clones, with roughly 84% observed a single time. The source of this sequence is an adult with an advanced solid tumor such as melanoma, head and neck, liver or kidney cancer. This sample comprised CD4+ or CD8+ T cells sorted from blood, obtained in a trial of the OX40 agonist ivuxolimab.

The CDR3 nucleotides read TGTGCCAGCAGCTTAGGGCTAGCGGGAGGGTACGAGCAGTACTTC. Translation: CASSLGLAGGYEQYF. This sequence joins TRBV11-2 and TRBJ2-7; 12 positions agree with TRBD2. The V segment lost 1 base and the J segment 4 bases; nucleotides outside the gene matches: 2. There are 15 residues in the CDR3. The germline CDR1 and CDR2 sequences are SGHAT and FQNNGV. Together with reference TRBV11-2 and TRBJ2-7, the CDR3 gives the full variable domain: EAGVAQSPRYKIIEKRQSVAFWCNPISGHATLYWYQQILGQGPKLLIQFQNNGVVDDSQLPKDRFSAERLKGVDSTLKIQPAKLEDSAVYLCASSLGLAGGYEQYFGPGTRLTVT.